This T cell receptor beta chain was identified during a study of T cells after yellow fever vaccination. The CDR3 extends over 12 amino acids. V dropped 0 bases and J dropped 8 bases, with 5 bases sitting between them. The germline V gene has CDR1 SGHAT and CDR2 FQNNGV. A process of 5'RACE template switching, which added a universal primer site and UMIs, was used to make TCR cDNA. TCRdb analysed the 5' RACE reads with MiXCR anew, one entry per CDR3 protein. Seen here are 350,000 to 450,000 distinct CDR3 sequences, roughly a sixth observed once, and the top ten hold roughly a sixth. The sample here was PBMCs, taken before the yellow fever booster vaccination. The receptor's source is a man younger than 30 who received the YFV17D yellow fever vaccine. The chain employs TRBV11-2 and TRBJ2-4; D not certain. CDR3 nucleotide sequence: TGTGCCAGCAGCTTAGACTGGGACATTCAGTACTTC. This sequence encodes CASSLDWDIQYF. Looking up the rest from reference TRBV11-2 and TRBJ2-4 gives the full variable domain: EAGVAQSPRYKIIEKRQSVAFWCNPISGHATLYWYQQILGQGPKLLIQFQNNGVVDDSQLPKDRFSAERLKGVDSTLKIQPAKLEDSAVYLCASSLDWDIQYFGAGTRLSVL.